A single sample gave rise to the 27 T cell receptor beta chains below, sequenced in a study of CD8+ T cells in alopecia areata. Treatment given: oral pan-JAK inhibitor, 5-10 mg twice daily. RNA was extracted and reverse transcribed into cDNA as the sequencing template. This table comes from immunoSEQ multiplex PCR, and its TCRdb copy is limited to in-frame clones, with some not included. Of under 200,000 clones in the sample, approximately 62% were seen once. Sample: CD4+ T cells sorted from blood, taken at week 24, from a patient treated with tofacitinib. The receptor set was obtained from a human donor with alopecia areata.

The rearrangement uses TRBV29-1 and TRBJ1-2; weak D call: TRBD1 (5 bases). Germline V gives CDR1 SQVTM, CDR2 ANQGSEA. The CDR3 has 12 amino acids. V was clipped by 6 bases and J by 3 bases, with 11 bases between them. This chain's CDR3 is CSVSLGDYGYTF. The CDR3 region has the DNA TGCAGCGTGTCCTTGGGGGACTATGGCTACACCTTC.

CDR3 DNA sequence: TGCGCCAGCAGTTACTGGACAGGGAAGAACACCGGGGAGCTGTTTTTT. This encodes CASSYWTGKNTGELFF. The rearrangement joins TRBV23-1 to TRBJ2-2, with 8 positions matching TRBD1. TRBV23-1 is noted as an ORF with a role that remains uncertain. The CDR3 extends over 16 amino acids. Losses at the gene ends were 5 bases for V and 1 base for J; bases not matched to a gene: 6.

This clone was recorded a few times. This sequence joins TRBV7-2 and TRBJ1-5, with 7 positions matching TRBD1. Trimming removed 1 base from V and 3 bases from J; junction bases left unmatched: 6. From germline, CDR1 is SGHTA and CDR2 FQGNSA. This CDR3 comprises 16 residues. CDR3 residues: CASSLGQGGPNQPQHF. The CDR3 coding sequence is TGTGCCAGCAGCTTAGGACAGGGCGGCCCCAATCAGCCCCAGCATTTT.

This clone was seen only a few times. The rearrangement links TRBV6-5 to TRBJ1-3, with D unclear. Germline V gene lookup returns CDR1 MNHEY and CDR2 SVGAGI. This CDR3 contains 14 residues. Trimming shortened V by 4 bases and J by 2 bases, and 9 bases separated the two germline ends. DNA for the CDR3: TGTGCCAGCAGTTTCCTGGAGGCTGGAAACACCATATATTTT. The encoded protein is CASSFLEAGNTIYF.

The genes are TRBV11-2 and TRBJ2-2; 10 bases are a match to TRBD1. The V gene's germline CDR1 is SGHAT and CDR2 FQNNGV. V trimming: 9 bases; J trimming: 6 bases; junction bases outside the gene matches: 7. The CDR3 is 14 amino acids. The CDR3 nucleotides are TGTGCCAGTAGATGGGACAGGGGACCCGGGGAGCTGTTTTTT. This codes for CASRWDRGPGELFF.

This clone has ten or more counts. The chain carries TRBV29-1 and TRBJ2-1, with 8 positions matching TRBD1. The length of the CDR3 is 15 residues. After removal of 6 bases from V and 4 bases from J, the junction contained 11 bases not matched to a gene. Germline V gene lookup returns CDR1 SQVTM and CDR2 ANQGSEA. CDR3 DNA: TGCAGCGTCGCGAATACAGGGGGGATGTACAATGAGCAGTTCTTC. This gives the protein CSVANTGGMYNEQFF.

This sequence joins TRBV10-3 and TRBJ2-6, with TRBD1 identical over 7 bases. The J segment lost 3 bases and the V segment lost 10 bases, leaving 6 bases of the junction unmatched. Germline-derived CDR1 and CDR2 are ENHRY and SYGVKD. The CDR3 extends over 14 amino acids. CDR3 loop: CASRGRFGANVLTF. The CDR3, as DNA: TGTGCCAGTAGGGGGCGCTTTGGGGCCAACGTCCTGACTTTC.

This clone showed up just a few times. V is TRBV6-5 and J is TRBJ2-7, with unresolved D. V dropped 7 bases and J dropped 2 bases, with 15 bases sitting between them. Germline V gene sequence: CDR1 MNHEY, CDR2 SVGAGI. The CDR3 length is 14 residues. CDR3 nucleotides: TGTGCCAGCAACTCCCCCCCCGGTCCCTACGAGCAGTACTTC. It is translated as CASNSPPGPYEQYF.

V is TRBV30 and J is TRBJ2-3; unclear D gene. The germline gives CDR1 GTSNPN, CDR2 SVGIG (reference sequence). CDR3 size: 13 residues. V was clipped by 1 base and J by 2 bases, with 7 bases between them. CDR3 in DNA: TGTGCCTGGAGTGCTTCCTTCACAGATACGCAGTATTTT. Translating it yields CAWSASFTDTQYF.

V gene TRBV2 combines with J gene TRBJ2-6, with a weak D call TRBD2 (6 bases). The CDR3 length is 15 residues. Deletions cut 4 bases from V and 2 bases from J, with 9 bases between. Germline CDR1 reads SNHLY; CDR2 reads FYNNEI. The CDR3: CASSGPGAGANVLTF. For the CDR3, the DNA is TGTGCCAGCAGTGGTCCGGGGGCTGGGGCCAACGTCCTGACTTTC.

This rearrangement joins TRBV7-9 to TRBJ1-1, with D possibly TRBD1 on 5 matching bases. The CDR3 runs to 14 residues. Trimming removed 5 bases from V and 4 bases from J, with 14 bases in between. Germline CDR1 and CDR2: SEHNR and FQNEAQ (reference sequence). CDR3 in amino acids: CASSLAQGGTEAFF. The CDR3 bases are TGTGCCAGCAGCCTGGCGCAGGGAGGCACTGAAGCTTTCTTT.

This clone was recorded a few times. CDR3: CASSQDSGANVLTF. The CDR3 nucleotides read TGTGCCAGCAGCCAAGATTCTGGGGCCAACGTCCTGACTTTC. V gene TRBV4-2 combines with J gene TRBJ2-6; D unresolved. Trimming pared 0 bases from V and 1 base from J, leaving 1 base between. Germline-derived CDR1 and CDR2 are LGHNA and YNFKEQ. The CDR3 consists of 14 residues.

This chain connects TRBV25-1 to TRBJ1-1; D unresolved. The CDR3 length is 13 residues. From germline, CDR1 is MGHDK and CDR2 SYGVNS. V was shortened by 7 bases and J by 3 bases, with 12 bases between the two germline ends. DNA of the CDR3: TGTGCCAGCACCATGCGGTGGGACACTGAAGCTTTCTTT. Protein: CASTMRWDTEAFF.

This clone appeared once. CDR3 nucleotides: TGTGCCAGCAGCCAAAAACAGGGGGCCGGTGAAGCTTTCTTT. It encodes CASSQKQGAGEAFF. The chain couples TRBV14 to TRBJ1-1, with TRBD1 matching over 9 bases. V lost 2 bases to trimming and J lost 7 bases; unmatched junction nucleotides: 5. This CDR3 comprises 14 residues. Germline V gives CDR1 SGHDN, CDR2 FVKESK.

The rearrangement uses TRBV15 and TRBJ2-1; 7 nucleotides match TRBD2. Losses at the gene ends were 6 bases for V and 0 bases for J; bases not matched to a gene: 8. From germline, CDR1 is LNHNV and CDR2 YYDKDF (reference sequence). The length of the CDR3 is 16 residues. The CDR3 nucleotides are TGTGCCACCAGTACGGGGGGACTTCGCTCCTACAATGAGCAGTTCTTC. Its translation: CATSTGGLRSYNEQFF.

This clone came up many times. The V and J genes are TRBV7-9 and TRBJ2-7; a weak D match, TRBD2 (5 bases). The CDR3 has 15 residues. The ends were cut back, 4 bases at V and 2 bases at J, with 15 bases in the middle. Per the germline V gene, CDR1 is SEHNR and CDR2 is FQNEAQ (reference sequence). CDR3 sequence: CASSYLEAGPYEQYF. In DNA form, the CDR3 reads TGTGCCAGCAGCTACCTGGAGGCAGGACCCTACGAGCAGTACTTC.

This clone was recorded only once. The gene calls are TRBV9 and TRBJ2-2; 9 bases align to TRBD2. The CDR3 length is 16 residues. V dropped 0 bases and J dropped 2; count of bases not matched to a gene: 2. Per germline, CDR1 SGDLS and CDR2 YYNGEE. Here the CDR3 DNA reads TGTGCCAGCAGCGTAGCTCTAGCGGGAAACACCGGGGAGCTGTTTTTT. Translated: CASSVALAGNTGELFF.

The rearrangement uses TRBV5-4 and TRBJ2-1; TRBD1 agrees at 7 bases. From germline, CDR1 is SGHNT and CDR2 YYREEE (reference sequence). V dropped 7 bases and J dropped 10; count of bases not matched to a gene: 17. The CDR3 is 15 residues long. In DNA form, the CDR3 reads TGTGCCAGCCCATACTTGAGACAGGGAATCGGCGAGCAGTTCTTC. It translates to CASPYLRQGIGEQFF. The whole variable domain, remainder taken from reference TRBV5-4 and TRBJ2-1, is ETGVTQSPTHLIKTRGQQVTLRCSSQSGHNTVSWYQQALGQGPQFIFQYYREEENGRGNFPPRFSGLQFPNYSSELNVNALELDDSALYLCASPYLRQGIGEQFFGPGTRLTVL.

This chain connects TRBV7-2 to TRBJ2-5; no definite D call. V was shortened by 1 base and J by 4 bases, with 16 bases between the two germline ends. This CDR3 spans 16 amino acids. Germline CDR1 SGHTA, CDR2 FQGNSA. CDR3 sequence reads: CASSLGVFPTSETQYF. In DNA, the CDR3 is TGTGCCAGCAGCTTAGGTGTCTTCCCCACCTCAGAGACCCAGTACTTC.

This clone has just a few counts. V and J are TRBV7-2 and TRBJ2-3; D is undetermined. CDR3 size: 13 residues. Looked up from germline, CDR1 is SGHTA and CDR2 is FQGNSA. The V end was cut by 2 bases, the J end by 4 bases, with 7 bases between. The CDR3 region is CASSLMFADTQYF. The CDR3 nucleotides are TGTGCCAGCAGCTTAATGTTCGCAGATACGCAGTATTTT.

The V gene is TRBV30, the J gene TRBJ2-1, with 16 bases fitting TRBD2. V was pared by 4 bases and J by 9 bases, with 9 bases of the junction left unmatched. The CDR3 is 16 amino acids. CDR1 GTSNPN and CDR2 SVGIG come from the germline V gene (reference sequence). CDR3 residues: CAWNPGLAGGPGEQFF. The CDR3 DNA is TGTGCCTGGAACCCGGGACTAGCGGGGGGGCCGGGTGAGCAGTTCTTC. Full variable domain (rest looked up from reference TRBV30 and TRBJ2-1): SQTIHQWPATLVQPVGSPLSLECTVEGTSNPNLYWYRQAAGRGLQLLFYSVGIGQISSEVPQNLSASRPQDRQFILSSKKLLLSDSGFYLCAWNPGLAGGPGEQFFGPGTRLTVL.

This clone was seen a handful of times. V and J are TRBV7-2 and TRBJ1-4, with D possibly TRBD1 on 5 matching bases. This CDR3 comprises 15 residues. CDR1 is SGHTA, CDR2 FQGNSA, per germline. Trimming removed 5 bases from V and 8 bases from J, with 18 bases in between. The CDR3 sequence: CASSQDLREGEKLFF. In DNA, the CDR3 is TGTGCCAGCAGCCAAGATCTCAGGGAGGGGGAAAAACTGTTTTTT.

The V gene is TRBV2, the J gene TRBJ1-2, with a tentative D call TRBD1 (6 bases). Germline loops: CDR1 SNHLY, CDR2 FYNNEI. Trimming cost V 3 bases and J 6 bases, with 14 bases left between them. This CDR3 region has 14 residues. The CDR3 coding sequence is TGTGCCAGCAGTGATCGAGGACAGCCAAATGGCTACACCTTC. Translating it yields CASSDRGQPNGYTF.

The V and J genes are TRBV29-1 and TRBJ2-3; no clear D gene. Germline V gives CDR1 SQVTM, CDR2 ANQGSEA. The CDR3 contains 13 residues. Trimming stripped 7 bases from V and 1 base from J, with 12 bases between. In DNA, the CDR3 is TGCAGCGGGTGGGTTAGTGGCACAGATACGCAGTATTTT. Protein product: CSGWVSGTDTQYF.

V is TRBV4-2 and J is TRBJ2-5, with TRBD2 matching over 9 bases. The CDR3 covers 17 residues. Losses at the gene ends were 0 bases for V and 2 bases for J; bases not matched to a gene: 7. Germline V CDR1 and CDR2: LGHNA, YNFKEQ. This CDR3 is CASSQDPLAGKQETQYF. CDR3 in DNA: TGTGCCAGCAGCCAAGATCCGCTAGCGGGGAAACAAGAGACCCAGTACTTC.

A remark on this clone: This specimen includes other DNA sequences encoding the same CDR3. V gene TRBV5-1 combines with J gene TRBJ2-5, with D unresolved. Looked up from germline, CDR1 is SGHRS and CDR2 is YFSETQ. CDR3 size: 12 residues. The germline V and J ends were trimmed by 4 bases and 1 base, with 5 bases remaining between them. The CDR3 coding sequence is TGCGCCAGCAGCCCGACCCAAGAGACCCAGTACTTC. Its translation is CASSPTQETQYF.

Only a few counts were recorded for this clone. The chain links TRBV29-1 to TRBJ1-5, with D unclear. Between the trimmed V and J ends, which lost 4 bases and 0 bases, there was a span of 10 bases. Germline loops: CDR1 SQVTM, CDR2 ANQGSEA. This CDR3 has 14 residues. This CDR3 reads CSVAAGHSNQPQHF. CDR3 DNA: TGCAGCGTTGCGGCTGGCCATAGCAATCAGCCCCAGCATTTT.